One and the same sample provided the 16 T cell receptor beta chains below, sequenced in a study of regulatory T cells in long-lasting Graves disease. Time point specified: newly diagnosed GD, antithyroid drugs for less than 3 months. PBMC RNA served as the TCR library source. CDR3 regions were amplified by Arm-PCR using iRepertoire HTBI primers to build TCR beta libraries. TCRdb re-analysed the multiplex PCR reads in MiXCR, keeping a single row per CDR3 protein. The table records 450,000 to 600,000 distinct CDR3 sequences, 15% to 20% of them present only once. In addition, the sample was reused for a study of T cells in Graves' hyperthyroidism and ophthalmopathy.

Sample: peripheral blood mononuclear cells (PBMCs), taken at new diagnosis, from a patient treated with antithyroid drugs. The receptors were gathered from a man aged 40-49 years with Graves disease.

V and J are TRBV29-1 and TRBJ2-7; no firm D call. The CDR3 sequence is 13 residues long. V was shortened by 0 bases and J by 0 bases, with 6 bases between the two germline ends. Germline V gene sequence: CDR1 SQVTM, CDR2 ANQGSEA. CDR3 sequence (DNA): TGCAGCGTTGAAGAGCCAGACTCCTACGAGCAGTACTTC. Its protein is CSVEEPDSYEQYF.

On this clonotype: Given a much more abundant clone one base away, this may be a read error. This chain links TRBV30 with TRBJ2-7; D is ambiguous. Germline CDR1 GTSNPN, CDR2 SVGIG (reference sequence). The CDR3 has 14 amino acids. V lost 3 bases, J lost 3 bases, and 15 bases lay in between. CDR3 bases: TGTGCCTGGAGGCGGACGGAAGGAAACTACGAGCAGTACTTC. The encoded protein is CAWRRTEGNYEQYF.

This clonotype was seen a handful of times. J is TRBJ2-5 and V is TRBV5-5; 9 nucleotides match TRBD1. Germline V lookup: CDR1 SGHKS, CDR2 YYEKEE (reference sequence). CDR3 length: 14 residues. V lost 6 bases, J lost 4 bases, and 7 bases stayed unmatched. The CDR3 DNA reads TGTGCCAGCACCCCGGACAGGGGAATAGAGACCCAGTACTTC. It codes for CASTPDRGIETQYF.

The V gene is TRBV6-2 or TRBV6-3, the J gene TRBJ1-2, with D possibly TRBD1 on 5 matching bases. Germline CDR1 MNHEY, CDR2 SVGEGT. The CDR3 runs 14 residues. V was cut by 6 bases and J by 1 base, with 12 bases left in between. The CDR3 DNA is TGTGCCAGCAGGAACCCCCAGGGTAACTATGGCTACACCTTC. It codes for CASRNPQGNYGYTF.

V usage is TRBV7-6 and J usage is TRBJ1-1, with a tentative D call TRBD1 (5 bases). CDR1 and CDR2 from the germline V gene are SGHVS and FNYEAQ. The CDR3 covers 14 residues. With 5 bases removed from V and 1 base from J, the gap between germline ends came to 11 bases. CDR3 in amino acids: CASSAQQENTEAFF. As DNA, the CDR3 is TGTGCCAGCAGCGCCCAACAGGAGAACACTGAAGCTTTCTTT.

The sample holds many counts of this clonotype. The chain links TRBV12-3 or TRBV12-4 to TRBJ2-1; 10 bases fit TRBD1. The CDR3 spans 14 residues. With 5 bases clipped from V and 8 bases from J, the junction kept 6 bases outside the gene matches. The CDR3 protein is CASSARTGGHEQFF. In DNA form, the CDR3 reads TGTGCCAGCAGTGCCCGGACAGGGGGGCATGAGCAGTTCTTC.

Points on this clonotype: A single base is all that separates this from a far larger clone, so a read error is likely. This CDR3 fails to terminate in the conserved phenylalanine or tryptophan, so it likely reflects a read error. The chain employs TRBV11-2 and TRBJ2-7; weak D call: TRBD2 (5 bases). Looked up from germline, CDR1 is SGHAT and CDR2 is FQNNGV. The V gene lost 3 bases and the J gene lost 7 bases, with 16 bases spanning the gap. The CDR3 extends over 14 amino acids. CDR3 DNA sequence: TGTGCCAGCAGCTTTGATCGCCCACCGGGGGAGCAGTACCTC. This codes for CASSFDRPPGEQYL.

The V call is TRBV29-1, the J call TRBJ2-5, with D tentatively TRBD2 (6 bases). Germline V gives CDR1 SQVTM, CDR2 ANQGSEA. The CDR3 is made up of 14 amino acids. The V end lost 3 bases, the J end lost 3 bases, and 14 bases lay between the germline ends. CDR3 sequence: CSVDRGGAKETQYF. The CDR3 nucleotides are TGCAGCGTTGATAGAGGCGGGGCGAAAGAGACCCAGTACTTC.

Only a few counts were recorded for this clonotype. The CDR3 DNA is TGCAGTGCTAGATCAACAGGCTATGGCTACACCTTC. It encodes CSARSTGYGYTF. The chain is built from TRBV20-1 and TRBJ1-2; tentative D call: TRBD1 (5 bases). With 2 bases removed from V and 4 bases from J, the gap between germline ends came to 8 bases. Germline V gene data show CDR1 as DFQATT and CDR2 as SNEGSKA (reference sequence). CDR3 length equals 12 residues.

This clonotype was seen only a few times. The rearrangement joins TRBV4-1 to TRBJ2-1; 8 nucleotides line up with TRBD2. The CDR3 consists of 15 residues. Germline V gene data show CDR1 as MGHRA and CDR2 as YSYEKL. V lost 6 bases and J lost 7; bases outside the gene matches: 11. The CDR3 spells CASSHIVGLENEQFF. The CDR3 nucleotides are TGCGCCAGCAGTCACATCGTGGGACTAGAAAATGAGCAGTTCTTC.

This clonotype was seen repeatedly, ten times or more. The chain recombines TRBV20-1 with TRBJ2-1, with no clear D. The CDR3 consists of 15 residues. Germline V lookup: CDR1 DFQATT, CDR2 SNEGSKA (reference sequence). V shed 0 bases and J shed 7 bases, with 16 bases lying between them. The CDR3 here is CSARDLRWEINEQFF. In nucleotides, the CDR3 is TGCAGTGCTAGAGATCTCCGCTGGGAAATTAATGAGCAGTTCTTC.

This clonotype was found a few times. The conserved phenylalanine or tryptophan normally closing the CDR3 is absent here, so this likely arose from a read error. The rearrangement uses TRBV12-3 or TRBV12-4 and TRBJ1-1, with a weak D call TRBD1 (5 bases). V was cut by 6 bases and J by 0 bases, with 11 bases left in between. The CDR3 runs to 14 residues. The CDR3 reads CASRRETVNTEAFS. The CDR3 DNA is TGTGCCAGCAGACGGGAGACAGTGAACACTGAAGCTTTCTCT.

Regarding this clonotype: A read error is possible here, since a much larger clone lies one base away. V usage is TRBV20-1 and J usage is TRBJ2-3; a weak D match, TRBD2 (6 bases). The CDR3 is 16 amino acids. Trimming cost V 5 bases and J 6 bases, with 24 bases left between them. From germline, CDR1 is DFQATT and CDR2 SNEGSKA (reference sequence). CDR3 loop: CSAGGSSGEMEDTQYF. DNA of the CDR3: TGCAGTGCTGGTGGTTCTTCGGGAGAGATGGAGGATACGCAGTATTTT.

This clonotype has ten or more counts. The chain combines TRBV7-3 with TRBJ2-1; 9 bases align to TRBD2. Germline V lookup: CDR1 SGHTA, CDR2 FQGTGA. This CDR3 region has 14 residues. With V trimmed by 5 bases and J by 6 bases, 5 bases remained unmatched. For the CDR3, the DNA is TGTGCCAGCAGCCCACATAGCGGGAGCAATGAGCAGTTCTTC. The encoded protein is CASSPHSGSNEQFF.

This clonotype appeared many times. The rearrangement joins TRBV24-1 to TRBJ2-2; 8 bases are shared with TRBD1. This CDR3 spans 15 amino acids. J was trimmed by 4 bases and V by 4 bases; bases with no gene match: 4. Germline CDR1 reads KGHDR; CDR2 reads SFDVKD. The CDR3: CATSDAGQGTGELFF. Written as DNA, the CDR3 is TGTGCCACCAGTGACGCTGGACAGGGCACCGGGGAGCTGTTTTTT.

In this sample, this clonotype turned up many times. The V and J genes are TRBV28 and TRBJ2-1; 10 nucleotides align to TRBD2. Germline CDR1 and CDR2: MDHEN and SYDVKM. The V segment lost 2 bases and the J segment 7 bases; nucleotides outside the gene matches: 5. This CDR3 contains 15 residues. The CDR3 spells CASSLVLAGRNEQFF. CDR3 DNA: TGTGCCAGCAGTTTAGTACTAGCGGGACGGAATGAGCAGTTCTTC.